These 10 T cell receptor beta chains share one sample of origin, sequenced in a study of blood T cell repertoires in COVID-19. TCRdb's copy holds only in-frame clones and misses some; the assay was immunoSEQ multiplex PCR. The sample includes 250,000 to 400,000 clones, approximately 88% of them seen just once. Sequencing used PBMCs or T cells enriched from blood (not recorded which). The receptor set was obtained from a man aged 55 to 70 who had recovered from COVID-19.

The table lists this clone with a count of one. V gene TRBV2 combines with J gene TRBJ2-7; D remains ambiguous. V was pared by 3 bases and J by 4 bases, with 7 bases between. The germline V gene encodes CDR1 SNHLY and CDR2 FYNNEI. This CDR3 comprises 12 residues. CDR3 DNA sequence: TGTGCCAGCAGTGAGTCCGGGTACGAGCAGTACTTC. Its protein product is CASSESGYEQYF.

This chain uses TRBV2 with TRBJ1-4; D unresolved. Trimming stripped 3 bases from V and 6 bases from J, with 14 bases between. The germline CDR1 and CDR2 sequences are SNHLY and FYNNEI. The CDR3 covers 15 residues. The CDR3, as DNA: TGTGCCAGCAGTGAGCTCCCGACCGCGGATGAAAAACTGTTTTTT. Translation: CASSELPTADEKLFF.

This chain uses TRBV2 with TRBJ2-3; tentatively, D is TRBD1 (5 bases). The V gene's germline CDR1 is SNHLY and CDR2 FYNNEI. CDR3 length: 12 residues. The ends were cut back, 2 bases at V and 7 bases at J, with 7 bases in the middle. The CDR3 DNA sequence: TGTGCCAGCAGTGAACAGGGTAATACGCAGTATTTT. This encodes CASSEQGNTQYF. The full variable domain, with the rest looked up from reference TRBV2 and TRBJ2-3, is EPEVTQTPSHQVTQMGQEVILRCVPISNHLYFYWYRQILGQKVEFLVSFYNNEISEKSEIFDDQFSVERPDGSNFTLKIRSTKLEDSAMYFCASSEQGNTQYFGPGTRLTVL.

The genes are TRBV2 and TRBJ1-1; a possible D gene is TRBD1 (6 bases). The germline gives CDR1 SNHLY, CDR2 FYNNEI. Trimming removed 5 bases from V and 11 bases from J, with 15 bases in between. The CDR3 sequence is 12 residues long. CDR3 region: CASSSGGLGAFF. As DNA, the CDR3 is TGTGCCAGCAGTAGCGGGGGCCTGGGGGCTTTCTTT.

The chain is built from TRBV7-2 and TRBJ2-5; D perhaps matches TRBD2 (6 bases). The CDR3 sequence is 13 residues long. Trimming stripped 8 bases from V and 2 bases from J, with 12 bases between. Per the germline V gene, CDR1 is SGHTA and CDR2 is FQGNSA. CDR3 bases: TGTGCCAGCGCCCGGGGGATTCAAGAGACCCAGTACTTC. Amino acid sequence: CASARGIQETQYF. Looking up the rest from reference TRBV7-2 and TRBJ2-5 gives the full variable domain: GAGVSQSPSNKVTEKGKDVELRCDPISGHTALYWYRQSLGQGLEFLIYFQGNSAPDKSGLPSDRFSAERTGGSVSTLTIQRTQQEDSAVYLCASARGIQETQYFGPGTRLLVL.

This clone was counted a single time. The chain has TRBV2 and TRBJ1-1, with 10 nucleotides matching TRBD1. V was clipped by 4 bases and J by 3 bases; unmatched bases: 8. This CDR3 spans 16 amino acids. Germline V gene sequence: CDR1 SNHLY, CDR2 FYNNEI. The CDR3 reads CASSVELGTGDTEAFF. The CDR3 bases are TGTGCCAGCAGTGTAGAATTAGGGACAGGGGACACTGAAGCTTTCTTT.

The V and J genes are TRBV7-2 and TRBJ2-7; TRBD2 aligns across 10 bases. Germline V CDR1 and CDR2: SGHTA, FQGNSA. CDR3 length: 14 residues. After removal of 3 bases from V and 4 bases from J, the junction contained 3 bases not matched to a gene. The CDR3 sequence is CASSFSGRTYEQYF. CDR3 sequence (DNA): TGTGCCAGCAGCTTTAGCGGGAGGACGTACGAGCAGTACTTC.

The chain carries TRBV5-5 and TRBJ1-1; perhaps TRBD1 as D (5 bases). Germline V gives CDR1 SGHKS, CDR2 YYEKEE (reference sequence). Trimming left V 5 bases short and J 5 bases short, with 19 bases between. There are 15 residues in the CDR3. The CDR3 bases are TGTGCCAGCAGGTATGATCCTCAGGGATGGACTGAAGCTTTCTTT. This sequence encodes CASRYDPQGWTEAFF.

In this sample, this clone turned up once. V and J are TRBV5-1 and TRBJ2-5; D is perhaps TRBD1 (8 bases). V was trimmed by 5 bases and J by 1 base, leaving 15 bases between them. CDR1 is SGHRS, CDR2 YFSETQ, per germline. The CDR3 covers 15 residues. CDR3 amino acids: CASSRAGQAQETQYF. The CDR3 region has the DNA TGCGCCAGCAGTAGAGCGGGACAGGCCCAAGAGACCCAGTACTTC.

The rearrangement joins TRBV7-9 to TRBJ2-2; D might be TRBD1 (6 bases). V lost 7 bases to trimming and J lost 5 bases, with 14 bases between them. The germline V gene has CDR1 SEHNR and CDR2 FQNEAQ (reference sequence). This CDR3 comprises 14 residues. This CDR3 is CASKSDSRTGELFF. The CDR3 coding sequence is TGTGCCAGCAAATCGGACAGCAGAACCGGGGAGCTGTTTTTT.